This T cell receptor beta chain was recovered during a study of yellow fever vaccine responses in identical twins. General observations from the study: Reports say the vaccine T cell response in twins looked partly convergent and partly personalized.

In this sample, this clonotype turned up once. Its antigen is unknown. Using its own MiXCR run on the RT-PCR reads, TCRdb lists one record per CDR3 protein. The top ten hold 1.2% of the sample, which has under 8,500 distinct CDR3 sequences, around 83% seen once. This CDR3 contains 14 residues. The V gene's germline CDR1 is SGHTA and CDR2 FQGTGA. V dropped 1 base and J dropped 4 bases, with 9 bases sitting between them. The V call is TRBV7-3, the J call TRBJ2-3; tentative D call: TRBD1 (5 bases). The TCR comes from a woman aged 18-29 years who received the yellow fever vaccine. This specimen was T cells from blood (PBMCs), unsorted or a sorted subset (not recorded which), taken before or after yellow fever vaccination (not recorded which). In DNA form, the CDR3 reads TGTGCCAGCAGCTTAATAAGGGGTTCAGATACGCAGTATTTT. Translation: CASSLIRGSDTQYF.